This T cell receptor (beta chain) was documented in a study of vaccination and CD4 T cells after COVID-19. Turning to the study itself: A CEFX pool, an HIV-1 Nef pool, or else no peptide went into the control cultures.

CDR1 is GTSNPN, CDR2 SVGIG, per germline (reference sequence). The CDR3 is 13 residues long. With 2 bases removed from V and 2 bases from J, the gap between germline ends came to 7 bases. This clonotype was detected a few times. Its antigen is as yet unknown. The treatment here: approximately 10-day PBMC culture with coronavirus spike peptide pools or control peptides (ViraFEST assay). Sequencing of cultured CD4+ T cell DNA used the Oncomine TCR Beta short-read assay. MiXCR, run by TCRdb on the PCR reads, gives a single entry per CDR3 protein. Of about 18,000 distinct CDR3 sequences detected, about half appear once; the ten largest clones hold over 15%.

The chain uses TRBV30 and TRBJ1-5; D uncertain. The source material was CD4+ T cells from blood, cultured in vitro, sampled before SARS-CoV-2 vaccination. The clonotype originates from a human donor who had recovered from COVID-19. In DNA form, the CDR3 reads TGTGCCTGGAGTCCGCAGGGCAATCAGCCCCAGCATTTT. Encoded protein: CAWSPQGNQPQHF.